Listed here are 22 T cell receptor beta chains from one sample, sequenced in a study of vaccination and CD4 T cells after COVID-19. Regarding treatment: approximately nine-day PBMC culture with coronavirus spike peptide pools or control peptides (ViraFEST assay). Antigen specificity for these receptors is unknown. The Oncomine TCR Beta short-read assay was what sequenced the DNA obtained from cultured CD4+ T cells. One entry per CDR3 protein results from TCRdb running MiXCR on the PCR reads. In the table there are some 15,000 distinct CDR3 sequences, 52% of which are singletons. Sequenced material: CD4+ T cells from blood, cultured in vitro. These receptor sequences come from a human donor who had recovered from COVID-19.

This clonotype was picked up a small number of times. CDR3 sequence: CSASPGGTNTGELFF. CDR3 sequence (DNA): TGCAGTGCTAGTCCGGGAGGGACGAACACCGGGGAGCTGTTTTTT. The gene calls are TRBV20-1 and TRBJ2-2, with 8 nucleotides matching TRBD2. This CDR3 is built from 15 residues. Germline trimming cut 3 bases from V and 0 bases from J; bases unmatched to any gene: 3. Per the germline V gene, CDR1 is DFQATT and CDR2 is SNEGSKA (reference sequence).

The gene calls are TRBV7-3 and TRBJ2-2; D ambiguous. Trimming pared 5 bases from V and 5 bases from J, leaving 15 bases between. Germline CDR1 reads SGHTA; CDR2 reads FQGTGA. The CDR3 extends over 15 amino acids. The DNA of the CDR3 is TGTGCCAGCAGCCTCGACCCTCGTGGGACCGGGGAGCTGTTTTTT. Translating it yields CASSLDPRGTGELFF.

CDR3 residues: CASSSLAGVYGEQYF. The CDR3 DNA sequence: TGTGCCAGCAGCTCCTTAGCGGGAGTGTATGGCGAGCAGTACTTC. This rearrangement joins TRBV7-2 to TRBJ2-7; 9 bases match TRBD2. The junction had 10 bases not matched to a gene; V was cut back by 4 bases and J by 6 bases. The CDR3 contains 15 residues. CDR1 and CDR2 (germline): SGHTA, FQGNSA. Filled out from reference TRBV7-2 and TRBJ2-7, the complete variable domain reads GAGVSQSPSNKVTEKGKDVELRCDPISGHTALYWYRQSLGQGLEFLIYFQGNSAPDKSGLPSDRFSAERTGGSVSTLTIQRTQQEDSAVYLCASSSLAGVYGEQYFGPGTRLTVT.

The rearrangement links TRBV21-1 to TRBJ2-7; the D call TRBD2 from the table was never checked on the DNA. TRBV21-1 is reported as a pseudogene. This CDR3 is built from 16 residues. The chain's CDR3 is CASSKGVGQPHYEQYF. CDR3 nucleotides: TGTGCCAGCAGTAAAGGGGTAGGGCAACCCCACTACGAGCAGTACTTC.

The chain couples TRBV25-1 to TRBJ1-2; D is ambiguous. Germline-derived CDR1 and CDR2 are MGHDK and SYGVNS. The V gene lost 3 bases and the J gene lost 4 bases, with 9 bases spanning the gap. This CDR3 is built from 13 residues. CDR3 nucleotide sequence: TGTGCCAGCAGTGATGGAGGGTCCTATGGCTACACCTTC. Its translation: CASSDGGSYGYTF.

The chain recombines TRBV5-5 with TRBJ2-1; D is unclear. The germline CDR1 and CDR2 sequences are SGHKS and YYEKEE (reference sequence). This CDR3 contains 17 residues. V shed 2 bases and J shed 6 bases, with 21 bases lying between them. The CDR3 sequence is CASSFGRFPFIPNEQFF. Here the CDR3 DNA reads TGTGCCAGCAGCTTCGGAAGGTTCCCTTTTATTCCCAATGAGCAGTTCTTC.

This clonotype was detected a few times. The CDR3 DNA sequence: TGTGCCAGCAGTTACTGGGCAGGCTTTCAGCCCCAGCATTTT. It specifies CASSYWAGFQPQHF. The chain is built from TRBV6-5 and TRBJ1-5, with D hard to call. From germline, CDR1 is MNHEY and CDR2 SVGAGI. The CDR3 runs to 14 residues. Trimming cost V 1 base and J 6 bases, with 10 bases left between them.

The chain is built from TRBV7-3 and TRBJ2-7; the match to TRBD1 covers 11 bases. Germline loops: CDR1 SGHTA, CDR2 FQGTGA. V gave up 2 bases and J gave up 6 bases; unmatched junction bases: 6. This CDR3 has 15 residues. The DNA for the CDR3 is TGTGCCAGCAGCTTATTAGGGACAGGGGGAGGCGAGCAGTACTTC. Protein sequence: CASSLLGTGGGEQYF.

The V gene is TRBV6-2 or TRBV6-3, the J gene TRBJ2-4, with a weak D call TRBD2 (5 bases). V dropped 6 bases and J dropped 0 bases, with 15 bases sitting between them. Germline CDR1 reads MNHEY; CDR2 reads SVGEGT. The CDR3 length is 16 residues. The CDR3 bases are TGTGCCAGCAGCCCGCTTTGGGAGATAGCCAAAAACATTCAGTACTTC. Translating gives CASSPLWEIAKNIQYF.

This rearrangement joins TRBV20-1 to TRBJ2-1, with 10 bases that match TRBD1. This CDR3 region has 14 residues. With V trimmed by 6 bases and J by 5 bases, 7 bases remained unmatched. Per germline, CDR1 DFQATT and CDR2 SNEGSKA (reference sequence). CDR3 region: CSAKPGQGNNEQFF. The CDR3 coding sequence is TGCAGTGCGAAGCCGGGACAGGGGAACAATGAGCAGTTCTTC.

The chain links TRBV6-2 or TRBV6-3 to TRBJ1-2; possibly TRBD1 for D (6 bases). Deletions cut 0 bases from V and 8 bases from J, with 22 bases between. In germline, CDR1 is MNHEY, CDR2 SVGEGT. This CDR3 has 17 amino acids. The CDR3 DNA is TGTGCCAGCAGTTACTCGAGGAGACAGGCGATAAGTCGAGGCTACACCTTC. It encodes CASSYSRRQAISRGYTF.

V usage is TRBV2 and J usage is TRBJ1-6; 10 nucleotides match TRBD1. Germline CDR1 SNHLY, CDR2 FYNNEI. The CDR3 totals 16 residues. The J segment lost 7 bases and the V segment lost 6 bases, leaving 9 bases of the junction unmatched. In DNA, the CDR3 is TGTGCCAGCAGGGCAAGACAGGGGGCTAACAATTCACCCCTCCACTTT. Translation: CASRARQGANNSPLHF.

J is TRBJ1-6 and V is TRBV18; 8 bases fit TRBD1. The CDR3 extends over 16 amino acids. V lost 1 base to trimming and J lost 9 bases; unmatched junction nucleotides: 8. Germline CDR1 reads KGHSH; CDR2 reads LQKENI. The CDR3 region is CASSPLGQGASSPLHF. CDR3 DNA: TGTGCCAGCTCACCACTCGGTCAGGGGGCGAGTTCACCCCTCCACTTT.

The rearrangement uses TRBV7-2 and TRBJ2-3; D is undetermined. V lost 0 bases and J lost 2, with 9 bases in between. CDR3 length equals 15 residues. Germline loops: CDR1 SGHTA, CDR2 FQGNSA. The CDR3 DNA reads as TGTGCCAGCAGCTTAGCATCCACGCACACAGATACGCAGTATTTT. Its translation is CASSLASTHTDTQYF.

This clonotype has only a few counts. The chain links TRBV11-2 to TRBJ2-7, with D perhaps TRBD1 (5 bases). The CDR3 extends over 17 amino acids. The V gene lost 4 bases and the J gene lost 3 bases, with 22 bases spanning the gap. CDR1 and CDR2 from the germline V gene are SGHAT and FQNNGV. The DNA for the CDR3 is TGTGCCAGCAGCTCAGATCCACGTCCCTCAGGGTTCTACGAGCAGTACTTC. Protein sequence: CASSSDPRPSGFYEQYF.

The rearrangement links TRBV7-2 to TRBJ2-1, with 10 bases matching TRBD2. V dropped 5 bases and J dropped 4; count of bases not matched to a gene: 8. From germline, CDR1 is SGHTA and CDR2 FQGNSA. The length of the CDR3 is 16 residues. This chain's CDR3 is CASSRAGGIPYNEQFF. As DNA, the CDR3 is TGTGCCAGCAGCCGAGCGGGAGGGATCCCATACAATGAGCAGTTCTTC.

The DNA of the CDR3 is TGTGCCAGCTCACCCCAAGACAGGGTGCTGGAGAATTCACCCCTCCACTTT. This codes for CASSPQDRVLENSPLHF. V is TRBV18 and J is TRBJ1-6; TRBD1 matches at 7 bases. Germline loops: CDR1 KGHSH, CDR2 LQKENI. V lost 3 bases and J lost 7; bases outside the gene matches: 12. The CDR3 extends over 17 amino acids.

This clonotype was counted only a few times. The V and J genes are TRBV6-2 or TRBV6-3 and TRBJ1-5; D gene uncertain. The CDR3 extends over 14 amino acids. V gave up 0 bases and J gave up 6 bases, with 9 bases separating them. Germline V CDR1 and CDR2: MNHEY, SVGEGT. The CDR3 region is CASSYSTVGQPQHF. The CDR3 DNA is TGTGCCAGCAGTTACTCGACTGTGGGTCAGCCCCAGCATTTT.

The rearrangement links TRBV5-1 to TRBJ2-7; 8 bases fit TRBD1. CDR3 length equals 14 residues. V shed 0 bases, J shed 6 bases, and the junction held 5 bases outside the gene matches. The germline CDR1 and CDR2 sequences are SGHRS and YFSETQ. The CDR3 protein is CASSLEGRGREQYF. The CDR3 DNA follows: TGCGCCAGCAGCTTGGAGGGCAGGGGGCGCGAGCAGTACTTC.

This clonotype is a singleton in its sample. This rearrangement joins TRBV2 to TRBJ2-3; D is unclear. Looked up from germline, CDR1 is SNHLY and CDR2 is FYNNEI. The CDR3 sequence is 12 residues long. The V gene lost 3 bases and the J gene lost 5 bases, with 6 bases spanning the gap. The CDR3 reads CASSERRDTQYF. The CDR3 DNA reads TGTGCCAGCAGTGAGAGGAGAGATACGCAGTATTTT.

The V and J genes are TRBV6-1 and TRBJ2-2; D remains ambiguous. Trimming stripped 5 bases from V and 5 bases from J, with 9 bases between. Germline CDR1 and CDR2: MNHNS and SASEGT. The CDR3 spans 13 residues. The CDR3 region is CASSPTWTGELFF. The CDR3 nucleotides read TGTGCCAGCAGTCCGACTTGGACCGGGGAGCTGTTTTTT.

This clonotype was picked up a small number of times. The chain couples TRBV7-2 to TRBJ1-2; 7 positions agree with TRBD1. CDR3 length: 14 residues. Germline V lookup: CDR1 SGHTA, CDR2 FQGNSA. Trimming removed 5 bases from V and 4 bases from J; junction bases left unmatched: 7. The CDR3 DNA follows: TGTGCCAGCAGCGCGACAGGGTTGGTCTATGGCTACACCTTC. Translation: CASSATGLVYGYTF.